This TCR beta chain was sequenced during a study of blood T cell repertoires in COVID-19. Study-level background: Researchers got acute and convalescent COVID-19 samples from the United States, Italy and Spain. Sample material is recorded as cDNA or gDNA derived from T cells, B-cell-depleted T cells, or PBMCs.

With 8 bases clipped from V and 7 bases from J, the junction kept 10 bases outside the gene matches. The CDR3 is 15 residues long. The V gene's germline CDR1 is ENHRY and CDR2 SYGVKD. The count of this clone is one. Authors' methods: Amplification of reference gene primers provided the estimated nucleated cell counts. Repertoires were generated with immunoSEQ multiplex PCR, while TCRdb's copy carries only in-frame clones and drops some. V, J and clone size are taken as reported in that table, and D and trimming were inferred from the DNA itself. Among about 42,000 clones listed, roughly 86% were seen once.

The sequenced material came from peripheral blood. The chain recombines TRBV10-3 with TRBJ2-2; 10 nucleotides align to TRBD2. The sequence derives from an older man with acute or convalescent COVID-19. The CDR3 DNA is TGTGCCATCGGTCAAGCGGGGGGGCCGGTCGGGGAGCTGTTTTTT. This gives the protein CAIGQAGGPVGELFF.